This T cell receptor beta chain was sequenced during a study of blood T cell repertoires in COVID-19. Study summary: Sources were T cells, B-cell-depleted T cells, or PBMCs; the material itself was cDNA or gDNA.

Those enrolled in Seattle joined during active infection and were followed longitudinally afterward. Profiled with immunoSEQ multiplex PCR; TCRdb holds only in-frame clones, not every one. The sample shows about 360,000 clones, 80% to 90% of them seen only once. Per germline, CDR1 MNHEY and CDR2 SVGEGT. The CDR3 runs 17 residues. The germline V and J ends were trimmed by 2 bases and 4 bases, with 17 bases remaining between them. This chain connects TRBV6-2 or TRBV6-3 to TRBJ1-4; D is unresolved. The receptor's source is a woman in her sixties with COVID-19, enrolled during active disease. The sequencing input was peripheral blood. CDR3: CASSYDPMSRLNEKLFF. DNA of the CDR3: TGTGCCAGCAGTTACGATCCGATGTCCCGACTTAATGAAAAACTGTTTTTT.